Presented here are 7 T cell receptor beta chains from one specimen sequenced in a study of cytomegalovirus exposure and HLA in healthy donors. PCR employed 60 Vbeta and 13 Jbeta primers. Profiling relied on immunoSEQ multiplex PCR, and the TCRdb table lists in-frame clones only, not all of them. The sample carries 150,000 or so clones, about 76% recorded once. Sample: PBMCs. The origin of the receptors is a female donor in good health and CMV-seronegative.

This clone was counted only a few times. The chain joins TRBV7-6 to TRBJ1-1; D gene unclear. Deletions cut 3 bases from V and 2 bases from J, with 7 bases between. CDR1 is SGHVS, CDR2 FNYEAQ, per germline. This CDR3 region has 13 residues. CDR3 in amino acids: CASSFAGNTEAFF. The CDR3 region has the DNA TGTGCCAGCAGCTTTGCAGGTAACACTGAAGCTTTCTTT.

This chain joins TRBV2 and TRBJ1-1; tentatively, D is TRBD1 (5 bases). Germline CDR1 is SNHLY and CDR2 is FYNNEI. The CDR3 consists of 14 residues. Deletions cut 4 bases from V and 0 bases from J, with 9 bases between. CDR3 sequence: CASSAQGVNTEAFF. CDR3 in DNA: TGTGCCAGCAGTGCGCAGGGCGTGAACACTGAAGCTTTCTTT.

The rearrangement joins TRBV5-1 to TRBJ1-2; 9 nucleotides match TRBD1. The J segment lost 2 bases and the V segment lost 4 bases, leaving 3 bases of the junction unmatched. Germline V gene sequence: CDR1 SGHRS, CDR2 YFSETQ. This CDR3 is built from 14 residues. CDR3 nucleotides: TGCGCCAGCAGCAATACAGGGGGCAACTATGGCTACACCTTC. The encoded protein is CASSNTGGNYGYTF.

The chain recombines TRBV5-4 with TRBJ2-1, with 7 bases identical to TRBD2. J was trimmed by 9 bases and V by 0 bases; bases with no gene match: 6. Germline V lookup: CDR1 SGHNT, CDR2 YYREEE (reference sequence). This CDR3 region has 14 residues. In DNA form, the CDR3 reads TGTGCCAGCAGCTTGGTGGCGGGAGCAAGTGAGCAGTTCTTC. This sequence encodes CASSLVAGASEQFF.

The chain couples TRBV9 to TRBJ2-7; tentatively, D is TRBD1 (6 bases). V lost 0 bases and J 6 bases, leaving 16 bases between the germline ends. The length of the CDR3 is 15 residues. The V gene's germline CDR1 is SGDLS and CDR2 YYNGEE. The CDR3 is CASSVEGRGRSEQYF. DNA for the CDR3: TGTGCCAGCAGCGTAGAGGGCAGGGGCAGGAGCGAGCAGTACTTC.

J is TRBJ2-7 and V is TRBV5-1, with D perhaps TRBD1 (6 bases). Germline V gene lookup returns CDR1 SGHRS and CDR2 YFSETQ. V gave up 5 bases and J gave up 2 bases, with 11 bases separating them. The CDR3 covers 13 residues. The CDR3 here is CASRSAGAYEQYF. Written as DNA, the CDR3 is TGCGCCAGCAGGTCGGCAGGGGCCTACGAGCAGTACTTC.

CDR3 sequence: CAADAGNGNTIYF. The CDR3 bases are TGTGCCGCTGACGCGGGGAACGGAAACACCATATATTTT. The J gene is TRBJ1-3, the V gene TRBV28; D gene uncertain. Trimming shortened V by 11 bases and J by 4 bases, and 15 bases separated the two germline ends. CDR1 MDHEN and CDR2 SYDVKM come from the germline V gene. There are 13 residues in the CDR3.